The T cell receptor beta chain under discussion was sequenced for a study of T cell responses to AZD1222 COVID-19 vaccine. Overall study results and limits: Spike-specific TCR breadth and depth both grew after two AZD1222 doses. Just a handful of AZD1222 recipients were seropositive at baseline. Clonal diversity may have been underestimated, and the donors were mostly white British, with more females than males. Epitopes outside B.1.351 and B.1.1.7 mutated regions reportedly drew nearly half of spike TCRs.

As to this clone: Its antigen is not identified.

The CDR3 extends over 13 amino acids. Per germline, CDR1 SQVTM and CDR2 ANQGSEA. The junction had 8 bases not matched to a gene; V was cut back by 7 bases and J by 5 bases. Profiled with immunoSEQ multiplex PCR; TCRdb holds only in-frame clones, not every one. Among roughly 76,000 clones listed, roughly 88% were seen once. This receptor was identified in an adult in good health. Sequenced material: peripheral blood, taken on day 0 of AZD1222 vaccination. The V gene is TRBV29-1, the J gene TRBJ2-7; 10 bases agree with TRBD2. The CDR3 DNA follows: TGCAGCGCCGACAGCGGGAGGGTGAACGAGCAGTACTTC. Amino acid sequence: CSADSGRVNEQYF.